The 14 T cell receptor beta chains below come from one sample, sequenced in a study of OX40 agonist ivuxolimab in advanced cancers. Libraries were prepared by immunoSEQ multiplex PCR; TCRdb keeps only in-frame clonotypes and omits some of them. The sample contains 30,000 to 40,000 clones, roughly 82% of which appear only once. The sequencing here drew on CD4+ or CD8+ T cells sorted from blood, taken in a trial of the OX40 agonist ivuxolimab. The source of these receptors is an adult with an advanced solid tumor such as melanoma, head and neck, liver or kidney cancer.

V gene TRBV4-2 combines with J gene TRBJ1-1; TRBD1 agrees at 8 bases. The V and J ends lost 0 bases and 1 base, in that order; junction bases with no gene match: 4. The CDR3 is 16 amino acids. CDR1 is LGHNA and CDR2 is YNFKEQ in the germline V gene. CDR3 residues: CASSQEEGQANTEAFF. CDR3 nucleotides: TGTGCCAGCAGCCAAGAGGAGGGACAGGCGAACACTGAAGCTTTCTTT.

This sequence joins TRBV29-1 and TRBJ2-7; 10 bases map to TRBD1. CDR1 is SQVTM and CDR2 is ANQGSEA in the germline V gene. Germline trimming cut 4 bases from V and 0 bases from J; bases unmatched to any gene: 6. CDR3 length: 15 amino acids. CDR3 region: CSVGGGQGVSYEQYF. The CDR3 DNA follows: TGCAGCGTTGGTGGAGGACAGGGGGTCTCCTACGAGCAGTACTTC.

This clone was seen a handful of times. The sample holds other DNA sequences that translate to the same CDR3. CDR3 sequence reads: CASSLEGNEQYF. CDR3 DNA sequence: TGTGCCAGCAGCTTAGAAGGTAACGAGCAGTACTTC. The chain couples TRBV7-9 to TRBJ2-7; D uncertain. Trimming took 1 base from V and 5 from J, leaving 6 bases between them. The CDR3 has 12 residues. From germline, CDR1 is SEHNR and CDR2 FQNEAQ (reference sequence).

This chain links TRBV7-3 with TRBJ2-1, with 7 bases identical to TRBD2. This CDR3 contains 15 residues. Germline trimming cut 5 bases from V and 6 bases from J; bases unmatched to any gene: 10. Germline V gene lookup returns CDR1 SGHTA and CDR2 FQGTGA. DNA for the CDR3: TGTGCCAGCAGCCCCGAGGGACGACTAGCCAATGAGCAGTTCTTC. Translated: CASSPEGRLANEQFF.

The gene calls are TRBV28 and TRBJ1-4; TRBD1 matches at 7 bases. The germline CDR1 and CDR2 sequences are MDHEN and SYDVKM. V gave up 7 bases and J gave up 3 bases; unmatched junction bases: 5. The CDR3 contains 14 residues. CDR3 coding DNA: TGTGCCAGCACCAAGGGACAGCCTAATGAAAAACTGTTTTTT. This translates into CASTKGQPNEKLFF. Supplemented by reference TRBV28 and TRBJ1-4, the full variable domain reads DVKVTQSSRYLVKRTGEKVFLECVQDMDHENMFWYRQDPGLGLRLIYFSYDVKMKEKGDIPEGYSVSREKKERFSLILESASTNQTSMYLCASTKGQPNEKLFFGSGTQLSVL.

The chain is built from TRBV7-9 and TRBJ2-5; perhaps TRBD2 as D (5 bases). The CDR3 has 14 amino acids. Germline loops: CDR1 SEHNR, CDR2 FQNEAQ (reference sequence). Trimming took 2 bases from V and 0 from J, leaving 7 bases between them. The CDR3 protein is CASSLPGYQETQYF. The CDR3 DNA reads TGTGCCAGCAGCTTACCGGGGTACCAAGAGACCCAGTACTTC.

The rearrangement joins TRBV4-1 to TRBJ2-7; a weak D match, TRBD1 (5 bases). Per germline, CDR1 MGHRA and CDR2 YSYEKL. Trimming cost V 1 base and J 2 bases, with 12 bases left between them. This CDR3 is built from 15 residues. The CDR3 coding sequence is TGCGCCAGCAGCCAAGTGGCGGACACACCCTACGAGCAGTACTTC. This translates into CASSQVADTPYEQYF.

This chain joins TRBV9 and TRBJ2-1; D perhaps matches TRBD2 (6 bases). The CDR3 has 13 amino acids. V was cut by 4 bases and J by 6 bases, with 11 bases left in between. Germline lookup yields CDR1 SGDLS and CDR2 YYNGEE. Here the CDR3 DNA reads TGTGCCAGCAGCCCTGGGACTTCCAATGAGCAGTTCTTC. This gives the protein CASSPGTSNEQFF.

On this clone itself: A read error may account for a junction end that differs from germline. The chain links TRBV9 to TRBJ2-5, with 8 positions matching TRBD2. The CDR3 runs 15 residues. Germline CDR1 reads SGDLS; CDR2 reads YYNGEE. CDR3: CASSVAVAGQGTQYF. The CDR3 DNA reads TGTGCCAGCAGCGTAGCGGTAGCGGGACAAGGGACCCAGTACTTC.

The gene calls are TRBV7-3 and TRBJ2-3; D is uncertain. Germline loops: CDR1 SGHTA, CDR2 FQGTGA. The V end lost 2 bases, the J end lost 1 base, and 10 bases lay between the germline ends. This CDR3 is 15 amino acids long. The CDR3 region has the DNA TGTGCCAGCAGCTTATCCATCTCACGCACAGATACGCAGTATTTT. It encodes CASSLSISRTDTQYF.

This chain joins TRBV7-8 and TRBJ2-1, with 8 positions matching TRBD2. Trimming cost V 3 bases and J 9 bases; bases outside gene matches: 10. This CDR3 has 15 residues. The germline V gene encodes CDR1 SGHVS and CDR2 FQNEAQ. The CDR3 reads CASSLLSGGQSEQFF. The DNA of the CDR3 is TGTGCCAGCAGCTTGTTATCGGGGGGGCAATCTGAGCAGTTCTTC. The whole variable domain, filled in from reference TRBV7-8 and TRBJ2-1, reads GAGVSQSPRYKVAKRGQDVALRCDPISGHVSLFWYQQALGQGPEFLTYFQNEAQLDKSGLPSDRFFAERPEGSVSTLKIQRTQQEDSAVYLCASSLLSGGQSEQFFGPGTRLTVL.

With respect to this clone: This same CDR3 is encoded by further DNA sequences in the sample. The chain joins TRBV9 to TRBJ1-1, with a possible D match to TRBD1 (5 bases). The germline V and J ends were trimmed by 0 bases and 5 bases, with 11 bases remaining between them. The CDR3 is made up of 14 amino acids. CDR1 and CDR2 from the germline V gene are SGDLS and YYNGEE. DNA for the CDR3: TGTGCCAGCAGCGTAGCGGGGGGATCGACTGAAGCTTTCTTT. Amino acid sequence: CASSVAGGSTEAFF.

The chain joins TRBV28 to TRBJ2-2; 11 bases fit TRBD1. This CDR3 is built from 15 residues. After removal of 2 bases from V and 4 bases from J, the junction contained 0 bases not matched to a gene. The germline V gene has CDR1 MDHEN and CDR2 SYDVKM. CDR3: CASSLGTGGTGELFF. In DNA form, the CDR3 reads TGTGCCAGCAGTTTAGGGACAGGGGGCACCGGGGAGCTGTTTTTT.

The rearrangement links TRBV14 to TRBJ2-1; a weak D match, TRBD2 (5 bases). Between the trimmed V and J ends, which lost 5 bases and 1 base, there was a span of 15 bases. The CDR3 is 16 amino acids. Germline loops: CDR1 SGHDN, CDR2 FVKESK. DNA of the CDR3: TGTGCCAGCAGCTCTTGGACTGACCTTTCCTACAATGAGCAGTTCTTC. Protein sequence: CASSSWTDLSYNEQFF.